This entry lists 14 T cell receptor beta chains sequenced from one sample in a study of cytomegalovirus exposure and HLA in healthy donors. PCR employed 60 Vbeta and 13 Jbeta primers. TCRdb keeps only in-frame clones here, not all; method: immunoSEQ multiplex PCR. The table records fewer than 200,000 clones, around four fifths of them present only once. Material for sequencing was PBMCs. The source of these receptors is a man between 45 and 60 years old in good health and CMV-seronegative.

This chain connects TRBV7-2 to TRBJ2-1, with TRBD1 identical over 7 bases. Germline V gene lookup returns CDR1 SGHTA and CDR2 FQGNSA. V shed 5 bases, J shed 13 bases, and the junction held 11 bases outside the gene matches. The length of the CDR3 is 13 residues. CDR3 bases: TGTGCCAGCAGCAACAGGGGACAAGAGACCCAGTTCTTC. Its protein product is CASSNRGQETQFF.

V gene TRBV7-2 combines with J gene TRBJ2-3, with TRBD2 as a possible D gene (6 bases). Germline loops: CDR1 SGHTA, CDR2 FQGNSA. This CDR3 spans 16 amino acids. V lost 6 bases and J lost 2, with 18 bases in between. CDR3 sequence reads: CASRTVGGFSTDTQYF. For the CDR3, the DNA is TGTGCCAGCAGGACTGTCGGGGGTTTTTCCACAGATACGCAGTATTTT. Full variable domain (remainder filled in from reference TRBV7-2 and TRBJ2-3): GAGVSQSPSNKVTEKGKDVELRCDPISGHTALYWYRQSLGQGLEFLIYFQGNSAPDKSGLPSDRFSAERTGGSVSTLTIQRTQQEDSAVYLCASRTVGGFSTDTQYFGPGTRLTVL.

The rearrangement links TRBV7-3 to TRBJ2-5; 14 bases agree with TRBD2. Germline V gives CDR1 SGHTA, CDR2 FQGTGA. The ends lost 4 bases at V and 7 bases at J; junction bases unmatched: 17. The CDR3 covers 19 residues. CDR3 amino acids: CASSSGLAGVRGVRGTQYF. The CDR3 DNA sequence: TGTGCCAGCAGCTCGGGACTAGCGGGAGTAAGAGGGGTTCGGGGGACCCAGTACTTC.

This chain joins TRBV28 and TRBJ1-2; 8 bases align to TRBD1. The CDR3 spans 13 residues. Trimming at V came to 2 bases and at J to 9 bases, leaving 5 bases not matched to a gene. Germline CDR1 and CDR2: MDHEN and SYDVKM. The CDR3 DNA reads as TGTGCCAGCAGTTTAGACAGGGGATTGAGCTACACCTTC. Amino acid sequence: CASSLDRGLSYTF.

The chain uses TRBV7-2 and TRBJ2-7; D may be TRBD2 (5 bases). There are 13 residues in the CDR3. V lost 5 bases and J lost 4, with 12 bases in between. Germline V gene sequence: CDR1 SGHTA, CDR2 FQGNSA. DNA of the CDR3: TGTGCCAGCAGCCTGGAGAGGGTGTACGAGCAGTACTTC. As protein: CASSLERVYEQYF. Filled out from reference TRBV7-2 and TRBJ2-7, the complete variable domain reads GAGVSQSPSNKVTEKGKDVELRCDPISGHTALYWYRQSLGQGLEFLIYFQGNSAPDKSGLPSDRFSAERTGGSVSTLTIQRTQQEDSAVYLCASSLERVYEQYFGPGTRLTVT.

The genes are TRBV10-3 and TRBJ1-5, with D tentatively TRBD1 (5 bases). From germline, CDR1 is ENHRY and CDR2 SYGVKD. CDR3 length equals 16 residues. Trimming left V 1 base short and J 2 bases short, with 12 bases between. The CDR3 protein is CAISEWAPRGNQPQHF. CDR3 nucleotide sequence: TGTGCCATCAGTGAGTGGGCTCCCAGGGGCAATCAGCCCCAGCATTTT.

This chain uses TRBV19 with TRBJ2-1; 7 nucleotides line up with TRBD2. V shed 9 bases, J shed 0 bases, and the junction held 5 bases outside the gene matches. Germline CDR1 is LNHDA and CDR2 is SQIVND (reference sequence). The CDR3 loop spans 14 amino acids. CDR3 DNA sequence: TGTGCCAGCTCGGGGGGATTCTCCTACAATGAGCAGTTCTTC. Protein sequence: CASSGGFSYNEQFF.

The chain links TRBV4-1 to TRBJ2-3; TRBD1 is a possible D gene (6 bases). The germline V gene has CDR1 MGHRA and CDR2 YSYEKL. V was clipped by 3 bases and J by 2 bases, with 21 bases between them. The CDR3 loop spans 18 amino acids. The CDR3 DNA is TGCGCCAGCAGCCAGGGGGCTAGAGGCGTACCAAACACAGATACGCAGTATTTT. Its translation is CASSQGARGVPNTDTQYF.

This clone came up a few times. The rearrangement joins TRBV5-1 to TRBJ1-1, with D unresolved. Germline V gene lookup returns CDR1 SGHRS and CDR2 YFSETQ. CDR3 length: 13 residues. The ends were cut back, 4 bases at V and 4 bases at J, with 11 bases in the middle. CDR3 residues: CASSPEGLTEAFF. The CDR3 DNA follows: TGCGCCAGCAGCCCCGAGGGCCTCACTGAAGCTTTCTTT. The full variable domain, completed using reference TRBV5-1 and TRBJ1-1, is KAGVTQTPRYLIKTRGQQVTLSCSPISGHRSVSWYQQTPGQGLQFLFEYFSETQRNKGNFPGRFSGRQFSNSRSEMNVSTLELGDSALYLCASSPEGLTEAFFGQGTRLTVV.

This chain connects TRBV5-1 to TRBJ2-3; 10 positions agree with TRBD2. CDR3 length: 16 amino acids. The V gene end was trimmed by 4 bases and the J gene end by 2 bases; junction bases not matched to a gene: 7. Germline lookup yields CDR1 SGHRS and CDR2 YFSETQ. CDR3 bases: TGCGCCAGCAGCCCATTTAGCGGGGGGTCCACAGATACGCAGTATTTT. Translated, it gives CASSPFSGGSTDTQYF.

V is TRBV6-4 and J is TRBJ2-3, with TRBD2 matching over 7 bases. The length of the CDR3 is 16 residues. CDR1 is MRHNA, CDR2 SNTAGT, per germline. The V gene end was trimmed by 2 bases and the J gene end by 0 bases; junction bases not matched to a gene: 5. CDR3 residues: CASSDTWGGSTDTQYF. The CDR3 DNA reads as TGTGCCAGCAGTGACACCTGGGGGGGGAGCACAGATACGCAGTATTTT.

The chain's CDR3 is CASKGDRSVQPQHF. The CDR3 DNA sequence: TGTGCCAGCAAAGGGGACAGGAGTGTACAGCCCCAGCATTTT. V and J are TRBV6-1 and TRBJ1-5; the match to TRBD1 covers 8 bases. This CDR3 is built from 14 residues. Germline CDR1 MNHNS, CDR2 SASEGT. J gave up 7 bases and V 7 bases, and 9 bases lay outside the gene matches.

The gene calls are TRBV14 and TRBJ1-1; 12 nucleotides align to TRBD1. Germline CDR1 SGHDN, CDR2 FVKESK. J lost 5 bases, V lost 6 bases, and 13 bases had no gene match. The CDR3 has 17 amino acids. CDR3 protein: CASSYKVGDRGRTEAFF. CDR3 bases: TGTGCCAGCAGTTACAAAGTCGGGGACAGGGGGCGGACTGAAGCTTTCTTT.

The rearrangement links TRBV7-9 to TRBJ1-1; the D gene is possibly TRBD1 (5 bases). V shed 1 base and J shed 11 bases, with 11 bases lying between them. The CDR3 loop spans 12 amino acids. Germline V lookup: CDR1 SEHNR, CDR2 FQNEAQ (reference sequence). The CDR3 sequence is CASSLEGVVAFF. In nucleotides, the CDR3 is TGTGCCAGCAGCTTAGAAGGGGTCGTGGCTTTCTTT.